This T cell receptor beta chain stems from a study of T cell responses to AZD1222 COVID-19 vaccine. General study points: A reported finding is that nearly half of spike-specific TCRs target unmutated variant regions. Every sample of the repertoires postdated the peak T cell response. Donor demographics were predominantly white British with a female majority; clonal diversity may be underestimated.

The method was immunoSEQ multiplex PCR; TCRdb's version includes in-frame clones alone and lacks a portion of them. The sample includes approximately 130,000 clones, 80% to 90% of them seen just once. Trimming removed 6 bases from V and 0 bases from J, with 12 bases in between. The germline gives CDR1 KGHSH, CDR2 LQKENI. The CDR3 loop spans 15 amino acids. With respect to this clone: Its antigen is unidentified.

The rearrangement uses TRBV18 and TRBJ1-5, with D unclear. The TCR comes from an adult who received the AZD1222 COVID-19 vaccine. Sequences were derived from peripheral blood, sampled 28 days after the second AZD1222 dose. The CDR3, as DNA: TGTGCCAGCTCCCCGGACTCGAATAGCAATCAGCCCCAGCATTTT. Protein product: CASSPDSNSNQPQHF.